These T cell receptor beta chains were read from a single sample in a study of blood T cell repertoires in COVID-19. TCRdb's copy holds only in-frame clones and misses some; the assay was immunoSEQ multiplex PCR. The data show 100,000 to 120,000 clones, 81% seen once. The specimen was peripheral blood. The receptors come from a man of 80 years or more with acute or convalescent COVID-19. Each CDR3 is given with its conserved first and last residue. Fields, in order: clone size, D gene, J gene, V gene, CDR3 length, CDR3 protein, CDR3 DNA. A D gene is named only where the DNA matches it firmly. Size tells how often a clone was seen (once, few, many) or the class of an expanded clone, and some rows leave it out.

size: -; D: -; J: TRBJ1-1; V: TRBV18; length: 14; CDR3: CASSPMKGGTEAFF; DNA: TGTGCCAGCTCACCGATGAAAGGGGGCACTGAAGCTTTCTTT
size: -; D: TRBD1; J: TRBJ2-3; V: TRBV5-4; length: 15; CDR3: CASSRDRRSTDTQYF; DNA: TGTGCCAGCAGCCGGGACAGACGGAGCACAGATACGCAGTATTTT
size: -; D: -; J: TRBJ1-1; V: TRBV28; length: 15; CDR3: CASSFMGGASTEAFF; DNA: TGTGCCAGCAGTTTTATGGGAGGGGCGAGCACTGAAGCTTTCTTT
size: -; D: TRBD1; J: TRBJ1-1; V: TRBV6-6; length: 13; CDR3: CASSPDRGLWAFF; DNA: TGTGCCAGCAGCCCGGACAGGGGACTGTGGGCTTTCTTT
size: -; D: TRBD2; J: TRBJ2-7; V: TRBV5-1; length: 14; CDR3: CASSLGTSVDEQYF; DNA: TGCGCCAGCAGCTTGGGTACTAGCGTAGACGAGCAGTACTTC
size: -; D: -; J: TRBJ2-3; V: TRBV18; length: 14; CDR3: CASSPLLDTDTQYF; DNA: TGTGCCAGCTCACCACTACTTGACACAGATACGCAGTATTTT
size: few; D: TRBD1; J: TRBJ2-7; V: TRBV5-1; length: 14; CDR3: CASSLGQGLDEQYF; DNA: TGCGCCAGCAGCTTGGGACAGGGTCTAGACGAGCAGTACTTC
size: -; D: -; J: TRBJ2-3; V: TRBV7-9; length: 16; CDR3: CASSPAARSSTDTQYF; DNA: TGTGCCAGCAGCCCCGCGGCGAGATCTAGCACAGATACGCAGTATTTT
size: -; D: TRBD1; J: TRBJ1-6; V: TRBV7-2; length: 15; CDR3: CASSLGQGLNSPLHF; DNA: TGTGCCAGCAGCCTAGGACAGGGTTTGAATTCACCCCTCCACTTT
size: -; D: TRBD1; J: TRBJ1-6; V: TRBV27; length: 13; CDR3: CASRVTGNSPLHF; DNA: TGTGCCAGCAGGGTGACAGGGAATTCACCCCTCCACTTT
size: -; D: TRBD1; J: TRBJ1-1; V: TRBV10-3; length: 15; CDR3: CAISPGQGVTTEAFF; DNA: TGTGCCATCAGCCCCGGACAGGGGGTGACCACTGAAGCTTTCTTT
size: -; D: TRBD2; J: TRBJ2-2; V: TRBV5-1; length: 18; CDR3: CASSLRLAGVFNTGELFF; DNA: TGCGCCAGCAGCTTGCGTCTAGCGGGAGTCTTCAACACCGGGGAGCTGTTTTTT
size: -; D: -; J: TRBJ1-1; V: TRBV7-8; length: 14; CDR3: CASSLGVSGTEAFF; DNA: TGTGCCAGCAGCTTAGGGGTCAGCGGGACTGAAGCTTTCTTT
size: -; D: -; J: TRBJ1-6; V: TRBV2; length: 16; CDR3: CASSAQESSYNSPLHF; DNA: TGTGCCAGCAGTGCACAGGAGAGCTCCTATAATTCACCCCTCCACTTT
size: -; D: TRBD2; J: TRBJ2-3; V: TRBV6-5; length: 15; CDR3: CASRPSGRGTDTQYF; DNA: TGTGCCAGCAGACCTAGCGGGAGGGGCACAGATACGCAGTATTTT
size: -; D: TRBD2; J: TRBJ2-1; V: TRBV5-1; length: 16; CDR3: CASSLSRTSGSNEQFF; DNA: TGCGCCAGCAGCCTGTCCAGGACTAGCGGTAGTAATGAGCAGTTCTTC
size: -; D: -; J: TRBJ2-5; V: TRBV28; length: 13; CDR3: CASTRGQGETQYF; DNA: TGTGCCAGCACAAGAGGGCAGGGGGAGACCCAGTACTTC
size: -; D: -; J: TRBJ2-3; V: TRBV6-5; length: 15; CDR3: CASSSPAGGSDTQYF; DNA: TGTGCCAGCAGTTCCCCAGCTGGGGGGTCAGATACGCAGTATTTT
size: -; D: TRBD2; J: TRBJ2-6; V: TRBV7-6; length: 19; CDR3: CASSLAPSGLNSGANVLTF; DNA: TGTGCCAGCAGCTTAGCGCCTAGCGGGCTCAACTCTGGGGCCAACGTCCTGACTTTC
size: few; D: -; J: TRBJ1-1; V: TRBV18; length: 13; CDR3: CASSPAQRAEAFF; DNA: TGTGCCAGCTCACCTGCACAGAGGGCTGAAGCTTTCTTT
size: -; D: -; J: TRBJ1-3; V: TRBV28; length: 13; CDR3: CASIERRKNTIYF; DNA: TGTGCCAGCATCGAACGGAGGAAAAACACCATATATTTT
size: -; D: TRBD1; J: TRBJ2-6; V: TRBV5-1; length: 18; CDR3: CASSLEGAGAGGANVLTF; DNA: TGCGCCAGCAGCTTGGAGGGGGCAGGGGCCGGTGGGGCCAACGTCCTGACTTTC
size: once; D: TRBD1; J: TRBJ2-7; V: TRBV19; length: 13; CDR3: CASRGRGTYEQYF; DNA: TGTGCCAGCAGGGGGCGCGGAACCTACGAGCAGTACTTC
size: -; D: -; J: TRBJ1-5; V: TRBV6-2/TRBV6-3; length: 13; CDR3: CASSWTQNQPQHF; DNA: TGTGCCAGCAGCTGGACACAGAATCAGCCCCAGCATTTT